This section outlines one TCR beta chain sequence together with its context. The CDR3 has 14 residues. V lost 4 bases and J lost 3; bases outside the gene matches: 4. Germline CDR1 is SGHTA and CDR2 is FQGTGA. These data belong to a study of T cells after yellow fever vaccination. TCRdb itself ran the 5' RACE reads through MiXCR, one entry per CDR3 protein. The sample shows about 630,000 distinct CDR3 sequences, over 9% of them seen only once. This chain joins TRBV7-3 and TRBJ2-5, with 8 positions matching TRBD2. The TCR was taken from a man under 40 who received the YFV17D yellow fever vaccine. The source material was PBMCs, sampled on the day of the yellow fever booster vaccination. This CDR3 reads CASSYRGGEETQYF. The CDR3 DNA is TGTGCCAGCAGCTACCGGGGGGGGGAAGAGACCCAGTACTTC.